The rows below give T cell receptor beta chains drawn from one sample of a study of cytomegalovirus exposure and HLA in healthy donors. Generated by immunoSEQ multiplex PCR, the TCRdb table keeps only in-frame clones and is missing some. This table has some 160,000 clones, 80% to 85% appearing once. Source material: PBMCs. The origin of the receptors is a man younger than 35 in good health and CMV-seronegative. Both conserved end residues are part of each CDR3. A D gene is named only where the DNA matches it firmly. The size field is filled for only some rows; it gives once, few, many or a size class.

>few|-|TRBV28|TRBJ1-6
CASSLRRHESPLHF
TGTGCCAGCAGTTTACGTCGACATGAATCACCCCTCCACTTT
>-|-|TRBV19|TRBJ2-7
CASSLEGSEYEQYF
TGTGCCAGTAGTCTGGAGGGATCGGAGTACGAGCAGTACTTC
>-|-|TRBV6-6|TRBJ2-2
CASSRTEAGELFF
TGTGCCAGCAGTCGGACAGAAGCCGGGGAGCTGTTTTTT
>-|TRBD1|TRBV5-1|TRBJ1-4
CASSLRTGANEKLFF
TGCGCCAGCAGCCTACGGACAGGGGCTAATGAAAAACTGTTTTTT
>-|TRBD1|TRBV28|TRBJ1-4
CASRSGQNEKLFF
TGTGCCAGCAGATCGGGACAGAATGAAAAACTGTTTTTT
>-|TRBD1|TRBV5-6|TRBJ2-4
CASSSWTGADIQYF
TGTGCCAGCAGCTCTTGGACAGGGGCGGACATTCAGTACTTC
>-|-|TRBV15|TRBJ2-5
CATSRAVQETQYF
TGTGCCACCAGCAGAGCTGTCCAAGAGACCCAGTACTTC
>-|TRBD1|TRBV5-8|TRBJ2-1
CASSRTGTGQGEQFF
TGTGCCAGCAGCCGTACGGGGACAGGGCAAGGTGAGCAGTTCTTC
>once|-|TRBV4-1|TRBJ2-1
CASSRLDRAPSNEQFF
TGCGCCAGCAGCCGCCTAGATAGAGCCCCCTCGAATGAGCAGTTCTTC
>-|-|TRBV2|TRBJ2-4
CASTGEHAKNIQYF
TGTGCCAGCACAGGGGAACACGCCAAAAACATTCAGTACTTC
>-|-|TRBV19|TRBJ1-1
CASSMSFYAPNTEAFF
TGTGCCAGTAGTATGAGTTTCTACGCACCGAACACTGAAGCTTTCTTT
>-|TRBD2|TRBV5-1|TRBJ2-1
CASSLELAGDYNEQFF
TGCGCCAGCAGCTTGGAACTAGCGGGGGACTACAATGAGCAGTTCTTC
>few|TRBD1|TRBV4-3|TRBJ1-6
CASRLDRDNSPLHF
TGCGCCAGCAGACTAGACAGGGATAATTCACCCCTCCACTTT
>-|-|TRBV6-4|TRBJ2-1
CASSPRGSYNEQFF
TGTGCCAGCAGCCCCAGAGGGTCCTACAATGAGCAGTTCTTC
>-|TRBD1|TRBV11-2|TRBJ2-3
CASSLWDRGPPDTQYF
TGTGCCAGCAGCCTATGGGACAGGGGGCCGCCAGATACGCAGTATTTT
>-|-|TRBV5-6|TRBJ1-3
CASSLAGRNTIYF
TGTGCCAGCAGCTTGGCAGGTAGAAACACCATATATTTT